The clone carrying this T cell receptor beta chain has at least ten counts. The antigen remains unidentified. As part of library construction, unique molecular identifiers were attached to individual cDNA molecules. TCRdb re-called the 5' RACE reads through MiXCR, storing one row per CDR3 protein. The table includes fewer than 65,000 distinct CDR3 sequences, 4.5% to 7.5% detected once. The data derive from a study of early T cells in non-severe SARS-CoV-2 infection. In the study overall: The study sequenced bulk RNA from unsorted whole blood, with chains unpaired. The study, taken as a whole, reports: Anti-spike CD8 responses were favored in VDJdb matching, and private and CD4 specificities were missed.

Germline CDR1 and CDR2: MRHNA and SNTAGT. V lost 0 bases and J 3 bases, leaving 15 bases between the germline ends. The CDR3 sequence is 17 residues long. The clonotype comes from an adult who was a healthcare worker with PCR-confirmed SARS-CoV-2 infection or an uninfected control (not recorded which). The rearrangement links TRBV6-4 to TRBJ1-5; D is ambiguous. This specimen consisted of whole blood, obtained at baseline. The CDR3 is CASSDSGIVESNQPQHF. Here the CDR3 DNA reads TGTGCCAGCAGTGACTCGGGGATCGTGGAGTCCAATCAGCCCCAGCATTTT.